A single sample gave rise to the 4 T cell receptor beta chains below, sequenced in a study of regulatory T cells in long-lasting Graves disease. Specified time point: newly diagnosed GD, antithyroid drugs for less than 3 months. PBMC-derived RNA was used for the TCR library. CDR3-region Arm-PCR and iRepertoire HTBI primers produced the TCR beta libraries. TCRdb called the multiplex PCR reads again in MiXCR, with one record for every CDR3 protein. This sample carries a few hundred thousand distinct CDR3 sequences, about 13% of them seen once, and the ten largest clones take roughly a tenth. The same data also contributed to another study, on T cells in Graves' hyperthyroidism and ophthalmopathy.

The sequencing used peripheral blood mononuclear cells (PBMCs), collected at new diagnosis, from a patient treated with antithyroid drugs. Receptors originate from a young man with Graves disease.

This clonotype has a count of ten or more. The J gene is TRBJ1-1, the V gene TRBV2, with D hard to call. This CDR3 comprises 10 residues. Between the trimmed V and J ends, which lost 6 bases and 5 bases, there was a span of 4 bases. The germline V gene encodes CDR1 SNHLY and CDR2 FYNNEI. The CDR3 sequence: CASSGTEAFF. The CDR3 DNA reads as TGTGCCAGCAGCGGGACTGAAGCTTTCTTT. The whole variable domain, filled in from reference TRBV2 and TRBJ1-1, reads EPEVTQTPSHQVTQMGQEVILRCVPISNHLYFYWYRQILGQKVEFLVSFYNNEISEKSEIFDDQFSVERPDGSNFTLKIRSTKLEDSAMYFCASSGTEAFFGQGTRLTVV.

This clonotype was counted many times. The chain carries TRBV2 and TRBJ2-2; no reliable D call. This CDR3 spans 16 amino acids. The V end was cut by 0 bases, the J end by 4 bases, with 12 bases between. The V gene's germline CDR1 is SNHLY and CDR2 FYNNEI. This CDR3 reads CASSEASLTGTGELFF. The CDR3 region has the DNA TGTGCCAGCAGTGAAGCCTCCTTGACGGGCACCGGGGAGCTGTTTTTT.

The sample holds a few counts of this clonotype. The CDR3 is CSVKIVRTSSLTLTDYEQYF. In nucleotides, the CDR3 is TGCAGCGTTAAGATCGTCCGGACTAGCTCCTTAACCCTTACCGACTACGAGCAGTACTTC. The chain employs TRBV29-1 and TRBJ2-7, with 8 bases lining up with TRBD2. Unmatched junction bases numbered 27, after V lost 5 bases and J lost 3 bases. The CDR3 loop spans 20 amino acids. Looked up from germline, CDR1 is SQVTM and CDR2 is ANQGSEA.

The chain's CDR3 is CSVGGWGGTGKQYF. DNA for the CDR3: TGCAGCGTTGGCGGTTGGGGCGGGACAGGCAAGCAGTACTTC. J is TRBJ2-7 and V is TRBV29-1; 8 bases line up with TRBD1. CDR3 size: 14 residues. CDR1 and CDR2 (germline): SQVTM, ANQGSEA. Trimming removed 4 bases from V and 8 bases from J; junction bases left unmatched: 13.